This T cell receptor (beta chain) appears in the sequencing data of a study of T cell responses to AZD1222 COVID-19 vaccine. V lost 5 bases to trimming and J lost 6 bases; unmatched junction nucleotides: 6. The CDR3 is 15 amino acids. CDR1 is MNHEY and CDR2 is SVGAGI in the germline V gene. General study points: Only a handful of AZD1222 recipients, several in all, had baseline seropositivity. In a largely white British group with more females than males, clonal diversity was possibly underestimated. Reportedly, close to half of spike-specific TCRs are directed against unmutated variant regions. Spike-wide coverage was observed for vaccine-associated CD4 TCRs, with dominant responses at 160-218 and 743-854.

The protocol was immunoSEQ multiplex PCR, while the TCRdb copy is restricted to in-frame clones and leaves out a portion. The sample lists about 120,000 clones, under 95% seen once, with around 5.1% in the top ten. To note about this clone: Its matching antigen is unknown.

Material: peripheral blood, obtained 28 days after the second AZD1222 dose. The chain links TRBV6-5 to TRBJ1-5, with 11 bases lining up with TRBD1. The origin of this receptor is an adult who received the AZD1222 COVID-19 vaccine. The CDR3 nucleotides read TGTGCCAGCAGTAGTCCGGGACAGGGGGTTCAGCCCCAGCATTTT. This translates into CASSSPGQGVQPQHF.